These 14 T cell receptor beta chains share one sample of origin, sequenced in a study of radiotherapy plus CTLA-4 blockade in lung cancer (dated 2018 in TCRdb). Library preparation used the immunoSEQ multiplex PCR assay. Imported from immuneACCESS, the table was reduced by TCRdb to in-frame sequences with V and J called. These copies leave out some clones; in studies compared against another copy, an unresolved V gene accounts for under half, and the cause of the remainder is not known. The sample records about 59,000 clones, 70% to 80% of which are singletons. The ten largest make up roughly 8% of the sample. The specimen comprised peripheral blood, sampled from a patient treated with radiotherapy plus ipilimumab. These receptors all come from a human donor with non-small cell lung cancer whose response to radiotherapy plus ipilimumab could not be evaluated.

By sample fraction, this clone is medium-sized. V is TRBV28 and J is TRBJ2-7, with 10 positions matching TRBD1. Germline V gene data show CDR1 as MDHEN and CDR2 as SYDVKM. There are 14 residues in the CDR3. J gave up 1 base and V 4 bases, and 1 base lay outside the gene matches. CDR3 loop: CASSWTGGSYEQYF. In DNA form, the CDR3 reads TGTGCCAGCAGTTGGACAGGGGGATCCTACGAGCAGTACTTC.

In this sample, this clone turned up a few times. Other DNA sequences in the sample encode the same CDR3. The chain combines TRBV27 with TRBJ2-3, with D perhaps matching TRBD2 (6 bases). Germline-derived CDR1 and CDR2 are MNHEY and SMNVEV (reference sequence). V was shortened by 8 bases and J by 2 bases, with 32 bases between the two germline ends. This CDR3 spans 20 amino acids. For the CDR3, the DNA is TGTGCCAGCGGAAAAAGTTGGTGGGTAGCGGACGATCTCTACACAGATACGCAGTATTTT. It encodes CASGKSWWVADDLYTDTQYF.

V is TRBV6-5 and J is TRBJ2-7; D may be TRBD1 (5 bases). Trimming took off 6 bases at V and 0 bases at J, with 12 bases between the two ends. Germline loops: CDR1 MNHEY, CDR2 SVGAGI. CDR3 length: 14 amino acids. The CDR3 DNA reads TGTGCCAGCAGGGGTGGAACAGGCTCCTACGAGCAGTACTTC. The encoded protein is CASRGGTGSYEQYF.

This clone has only a few counts. J is TRBJ2-3 and V is TRBV4-1, with 9 positions matching TRBD2. Germline V lookup: CDR1 MGHRA, CDR2 YSYEKL. V lost 4 bases, J lost 2 bases, and 13 bases stayed unmatched. The CDR3 loop spans 18 amino acids. CDR3 bases: TGCGCCAGCAGCCCTCCCGTACGGGCTAGCGGGAACACAGATACGCAGTATTTT. Amino acids: CASSPPVRASGNTDTQYF.

J is TRBJ2-7 and V is TRBV5-1; 8 bases are a match to TRBD1. Germline CDR1 is SGHRS and CDR2 is YFSETQ. V was clipped by 4 bases and J by 3 bases; unmatched bases: 18. The CDR3 extends over 18 amino acids. The CDR3 is CASSPANRGGTGRYEQYF. CDR3 sequence (DNA): TGCGCCAGCAGCCCAGCTAACCGCGGAGGGACAGGCCGCTACGAGCAGTACTTC.

The chain uses TRBV5-1 and TRBJ2-4; TRBD2 aligns across 7 bases. Germline V lookup: CDR1 SGHRS, CDR2 YFSETQ. V was clipped by 0 bases and J by 3 bases; unmatched bases: 6. This CDR3 is built from 16 residues. The chain's CDR3 is CASSLEGGVSKNIQYF. Here the CDR3 DNA reads TGCGCCAGCAGCTTGGAGGGAGGGGTGAGCAAAAACATTCAGTACTTC. The full variable domain, rest sourced from reference TRBV5-1 and TRBJ2-4, is KAGVTQTPRYLIKTRGQQVTLSCSPISGHRSVSWYQQTPGQGLQFLFEYFSETQRNKGNFPGRFSGRQFSNSRSEMNVSTLELGDSALYLCASSLEGGVSKNIQYFGAGTRLSVL.

This chain joins TRBV5-1 and TRBJ2-1, with 10 bases matching TRBD2. CDR3 size: 17 residues. J gave up 0 bases and V 4 bases, and 7 bases lay outside the gene matches. Germline loops: CDR1 SGHRS, CDR2 YFSETQ. CDR3 residues: CASSGLAELSSYNEQFF. CDR3 coding DNA: TGCGCCAGCAGCGGACTAGCGGAATTGAGCTCCTACAATGAGCAGTTCTTC.

The chain uses TRBV7-2 and TRBJ2-3; D uncertain. Deletions cut 3 bases from V and 0 bases from J, with 10 bases between. This CDR3 has 15 amino acids. Germline values: CDR1 SGHTA, CDR2 FQGNSA. CDR3 nucleotide sequence: TGTGCCAGCAGCTTTACCTATCAAAGCACAGATACGCAGTATTTT. Translating gives CASSFTYQSTDTQYF. Filled out from reference TRBV7-2 and TRBJ2-3, the complete variable domain reads GAGVSQSPSNKVTEKGKDVELRCDPISGHTALYWYRQSLGQGLEFLIYFQGNSAPDKSGLPSDRFSAERTGGSVSTLTIQRTQQEDSAVYLCASSFTYQSTDTQYFGPGTRLTVL.

This clone was observed a single time. The chain has TRBV5-5 and TRBJ2-1, with D possibly matching TRBD2 (5 bases). In germline, CDR1 is SGHKS, CDR2 YYEKEE (reference sequence). This CDR3 has 15 amino acids. Deletions cut 1 base from V and 5 bases from J, with 13 bases between. The CDR3 nucleotides are TGTGCCAGCAGCTTGTACAGCGGTACGAACAATGAGCAGTTCTTC. Its protein is CASSLYSGTNNEQFF.

This clone was observed a handful of times. The chain links TRBV11-2 to TRBJ2-7; 9 nucleotides line up with TRBD2. Germline CDR1 SGHAT, CDR2 FQNNGV. Trimming cost V 1 base and J 6 bases; bases outside gene matches: 7. The CDR3 runs 15 residues. The DNA of the CDR3 is TGTGCCAGCAGCTTAGGCCCGGGACTAGCAGCCGAGCAGTACTTC. It encodes CASSLGPGLAAEQYF.

The chain recombines TRBV6-5 with TRBJ2-7, with TRBD1 matching 9 bases. Germline CDR1 MNHEY, CDR2 SVGAGI. The CDR3 is made up of 14 amino acids. V gave up 0 bases and J gave up 3 bases; unmatched junction bases: 0. The CDR3 bases are TGTGCCAGCAGTTACTCGGGACAGGGCTACGAGCAGTACTTC. Its translation: CASSYSGQGYEQYF.

The chain recombines TRBV19 with TRBJ1-5; 9 bases map to TRBD1. The V segment lost 2 bases and the J segment 5 bases; nucleotides outside the gene matches: 4. CDR1 and CDR2 (germline): LNHDA, SQIVND (reference sequence). This CDR3 comprises 15 residues. CDR3 in DNA: TGTGCCAGTAGTATAACAGGGGGCATTGATCAGCCCCAGCATTTT. Its translation is CASSITGGIDQPQHF.

The chain links TRBV9 to TRBJ1-2; 10 bases fit TRBD1. The CDR3 runs to 13 residues. With 3 bases clipped from V and 4 bases from J, the junction kept 0 bases outside the gene matches. CDR1 is SGDLS, CDR2 YYNGEE, per germline. CDR3 bases: TGTGCCAGCAGCGGGACAGGGGGCTATGGCTACACCTTC. Translation gives CASSGTGGYGYTF.

This clone was found a few times. The chain has TRBV7-9 and TRBJ2-5; the match to TRBD2 covers 8 bases. CDR3 length: 15 residues. J lost 4 bases, V lost 2 bases, and 6 bases had no gene match. Germline values: CDR1 SEHNR, CDR2 FQNEAQ (reference sequence). The CDR3 protein is CASSLLGGAPETQYF. The CDR3 nucleotides read TGTGCCAGCAGCTTACTCGGGGGGGCCCCAGAGACCCAGTACTTC.